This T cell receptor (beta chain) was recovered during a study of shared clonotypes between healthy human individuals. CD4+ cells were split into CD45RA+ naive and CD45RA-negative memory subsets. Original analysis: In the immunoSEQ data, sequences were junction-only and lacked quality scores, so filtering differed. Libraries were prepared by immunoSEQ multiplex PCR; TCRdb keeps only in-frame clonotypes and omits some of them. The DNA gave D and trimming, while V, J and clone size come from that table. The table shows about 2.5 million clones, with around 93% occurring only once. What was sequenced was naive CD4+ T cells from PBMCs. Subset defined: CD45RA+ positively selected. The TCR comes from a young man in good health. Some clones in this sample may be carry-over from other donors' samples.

Written as DNA, the CDR3 is TGCAGCGTTGTCCGGACAGGGGGCGGCTATGGCTACACCTTC. This gives the protein CSVVRTGGGYGYTF. The chain links TRBV29-1 to TRBJ1-2, with TRBD1 matching 11 bases. The CDR3 has 14 amino acids. V gave up 4 bases and J gave up 4 bases; unmatched junction bases: 5. CDR1 is SQVTM, CDR2 ANQGSEA, per germline.